The present entry profiles one TCR beta chain with its context. This entry is derived from a study of cytotoxic CD8 clonotypes in ibrutinib-treated CLL. This table comes from immunoSEQ multiplex PCR, and its TCRdb copy is limited to in-frame clones, with some not included. This sample carries 250,000 or so clones, 60% to 75% of them seen once, and the ten largest clones take about 16%. The CDR3 extends over 14 amino acids. Per germline, CDR1 SGDLS and CDR2 YYNGEE. V was shortened by 7 bases and J by 5 bases, with 18 bases between the two germline ends. The sample was PBMCs, taken after 24 months of ibrutinib treatment. V and J are TRBV9 and TRBJ1-2; possibly TRBD1 for D (6 bases). This clonotype was obtained from a human donor with chronic lymphocytic leukemia. CDR3 coding DNA: TGTGCCAGCGGCCCTAGTACAGGGACTTATGGCTACACCTTC. Translating gives CASGPSTGTYGYTF.